These 2 T cell receptor beta chains were sequenced from one sample in a study of T-cell reconstitution after alpha-beta-depleted transplantation in children. It was with unique molecular identifiers that the TCRbeta library was prepared. TCRdb fed the PCR reads into MiXCR, producing one record per CDR3 protein. The profile shows about 460,000 distinct CDR3 sequences, roughly a tenth of them singletons. The sample in question was PBMCs, obtained before TCRalphabeta/CD19-depleted stem cell transplant. These TCRs come from a child aged 2 to 15 with inherited bone marrow failure, due to receive a stem cell transplant.

A note on this clonotype: A clone one base away is much larger, so this may be a read error. The gene calls are TRBV5-1 and TRBJ2-5; 12 bases agree with TRBD2. V was pared by 0 bases and J by 5 bases, with 5 bases of the junction left unmatched. The length of the CDR3 is 16 residues. CDR1 and CDR2 from the germline V gene are SGHRS and YFSETQ. In DNA form, the CDR3 reads TGCGCCAGCAGCTTGGGACTAGCGGGAGAGGGGGAGACCCAGTACTTC. This sequence encodes CASSLGLAGEGETQYF.

The table lists this clonotype with a few counts. In nucleotides, the CDR3 is TGTGCCAGCAGTAGGACCCGGGACAGCGCAAATTACACCTTC. The encoded protein is CASSRTRDSANYTF. The chain has TRBV6-5 and TRBJ1-2; TRBD1 aligns across 7 bases. Trimming at V came to 5 bases and at J to 11 bases, leaving 14 bases not matched to a gene. Germline lookup yields CDR1 MNHEY and CDR2 SVGAGI. This CDR3 is 14 amino acids long.